This T cell receptor beta chain was profiled in a study of cytomegalovirus exposure and HLA in healthy donors. The germline V and J ends were trimmed by 5 bases and 4 bases, with 16 bases remaining between them. Germline V gene sequence: CDR1 SGHRS, CDR2 YFSETQ. CDR3 length equals 15 residues. Produced via immunoSEQ multiplex PCR; TCRdb's table is partial and in-frame only. The table shows approximately 180,000 clones, with roughly 86% occurring only once. The sequencing input was PBMCs. The chain combines TRBV5-1 with TRBJ1-5, with a tentative D call TRBD1 (6 bases). This sequence originates from a man younger than 35 in good health and CMV-seropositive. The CDR3 nucleotides are TGCGCCAGCAGTTGGCGGGGGGCTTATAATCAGCCCCAGCATTTT. It specifies CASSWRGAYNQPQHF.